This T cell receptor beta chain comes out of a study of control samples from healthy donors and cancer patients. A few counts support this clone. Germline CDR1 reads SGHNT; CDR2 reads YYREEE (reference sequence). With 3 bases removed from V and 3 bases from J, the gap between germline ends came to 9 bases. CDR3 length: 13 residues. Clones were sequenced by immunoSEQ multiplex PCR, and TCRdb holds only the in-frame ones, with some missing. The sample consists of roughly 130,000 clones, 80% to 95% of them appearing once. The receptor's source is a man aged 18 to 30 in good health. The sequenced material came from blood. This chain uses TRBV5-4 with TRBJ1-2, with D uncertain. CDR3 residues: CASSSPRDYGYTF. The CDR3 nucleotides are TGTGCCAGCAGCTCCCCCCGGGACTATGGCTACACCTTC. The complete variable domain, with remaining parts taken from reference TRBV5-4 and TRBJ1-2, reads ETGVTQSPTHLIKTRGQQVTLRCSSQSGHNTVSWYQQALGQGPQFIFQYYREEENGRGNFPPRFSGLQFPNYSSELNVNALELDDSALYLCASSSPRDYGYTFGSGTRLTVV.